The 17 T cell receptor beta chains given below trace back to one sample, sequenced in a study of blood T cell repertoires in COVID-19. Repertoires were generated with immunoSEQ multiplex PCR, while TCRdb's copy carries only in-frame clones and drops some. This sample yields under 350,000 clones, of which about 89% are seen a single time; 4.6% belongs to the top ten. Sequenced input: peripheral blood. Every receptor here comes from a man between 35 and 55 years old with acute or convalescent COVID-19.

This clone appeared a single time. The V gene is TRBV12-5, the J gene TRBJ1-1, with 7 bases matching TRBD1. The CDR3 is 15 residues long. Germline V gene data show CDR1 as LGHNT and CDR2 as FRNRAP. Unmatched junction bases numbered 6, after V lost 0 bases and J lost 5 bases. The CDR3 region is CASGLVPTGVTEAFF. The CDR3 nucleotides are TGTGCTAGTGGTTTGGTCCCAACAGGGGTAACTGAAGCTTTCTTT.

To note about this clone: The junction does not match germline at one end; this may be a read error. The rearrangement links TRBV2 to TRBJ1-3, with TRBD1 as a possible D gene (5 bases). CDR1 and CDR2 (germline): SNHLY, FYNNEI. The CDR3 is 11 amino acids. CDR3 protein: CASSDAGTLKF. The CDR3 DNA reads TGTGCCAGCAGTGACGCCGGGACTTTGAAATTT.

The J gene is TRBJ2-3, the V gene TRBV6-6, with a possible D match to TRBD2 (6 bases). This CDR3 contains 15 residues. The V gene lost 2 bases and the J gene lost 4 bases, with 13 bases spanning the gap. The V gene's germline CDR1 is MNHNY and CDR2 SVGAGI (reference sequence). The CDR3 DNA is TGTGCCAGCAGTTACCAAGCGGGTATGGCAGATACGCAGTATTTT. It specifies CASSYQAGMADTQYF.

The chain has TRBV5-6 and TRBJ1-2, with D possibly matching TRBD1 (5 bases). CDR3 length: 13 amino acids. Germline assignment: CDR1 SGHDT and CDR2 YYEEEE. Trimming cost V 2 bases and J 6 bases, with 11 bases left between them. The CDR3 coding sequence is TGTGCCAGCAGCTTCGGGACTGAGGATGGCTACACCTTC. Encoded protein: CASSFGTEDGYTF.

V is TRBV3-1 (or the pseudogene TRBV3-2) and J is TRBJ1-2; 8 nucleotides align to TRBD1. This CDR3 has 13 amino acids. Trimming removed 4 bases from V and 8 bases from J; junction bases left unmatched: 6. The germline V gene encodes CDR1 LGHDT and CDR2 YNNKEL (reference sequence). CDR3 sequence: CASSLRQGHGYTF. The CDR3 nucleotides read TGTGCCAGCAGCCTCCGACAGGGGCACGGCTACACCTTC.

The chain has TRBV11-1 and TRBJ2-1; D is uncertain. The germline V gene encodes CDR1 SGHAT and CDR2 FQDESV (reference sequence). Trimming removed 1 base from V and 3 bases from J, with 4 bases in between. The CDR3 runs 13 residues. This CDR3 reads CASSLDGYNEQFF. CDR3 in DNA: TGTGCCAGCAGCTTAGACGGCTACAATGAGCAGTTCTTC.

In DNA, the CDR3 is TGCAGCGTCTCGACAGGGAACACTGAAGCTTTCTTT. Translating it yields CSVSTGNTEAFF. The V call is TRBV29-1, the J call TRBJ1-1, with a tentative D call TRBD1 (6 bases). CDR3 size: 12 residues. CDR1 is SQVTM and CDR2 is ANQGSEA in the germline V gene. Trimming pared 6 bases from V and 1 base from J, leaving 9 bases between.

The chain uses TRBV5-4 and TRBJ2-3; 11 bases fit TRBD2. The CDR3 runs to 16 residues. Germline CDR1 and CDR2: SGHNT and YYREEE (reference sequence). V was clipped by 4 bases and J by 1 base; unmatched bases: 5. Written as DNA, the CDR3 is TGTGCCAGCAGCGTCCGACTAGCGGGGCGCACAGATACGCAGTATTTT. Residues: CASSVRLAGRTDTQYF.

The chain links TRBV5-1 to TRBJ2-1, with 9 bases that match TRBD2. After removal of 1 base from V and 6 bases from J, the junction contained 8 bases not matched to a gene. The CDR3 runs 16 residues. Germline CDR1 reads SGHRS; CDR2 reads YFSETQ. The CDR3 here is CASSLNPRGGPNEQFF. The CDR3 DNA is TGCGCCAGCAGCTTGAACCCGCGGGGGGGCCCCAATGAGCAGTTCTTC. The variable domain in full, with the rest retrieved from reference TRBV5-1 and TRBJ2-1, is KAGVTQTPRYLIKTRGQQVTLSCSPISGHRSVSWYQQTPGQGLQFLFEYFSETQRNKGNFPGRFSGRQFSNSRSEMNVSTLELGDSALYLCASSLNPRGGPNEQFFGPGTRLTVL.

The CDR3 sequence is CASSQATGGVVFF. The CDR3 bases are TGTGCCAGCAGCCAAGCGACAGGGGGTGTAGTGTTTTTT. The gene calls are TRBV3-1 (or the pseudogene TRBV3-2) and TRBJ1-4, with 9 bases aligning to TRBD1. The CDR3 loop spans 13 amino acids. The germline CDR1 and CDR2 sequences are LGHDT and YNNKEL (reference sequence). The V gene end was trimmed by 1 base and the J gene end by 15 bases; junction bases not matched to a gene: 6.

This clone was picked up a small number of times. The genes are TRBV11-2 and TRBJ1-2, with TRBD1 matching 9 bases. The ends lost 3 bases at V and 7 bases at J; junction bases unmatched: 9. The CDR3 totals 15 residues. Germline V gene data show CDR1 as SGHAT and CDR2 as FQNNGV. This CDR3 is CASSFTSGTGSGYTF. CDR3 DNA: TGTGCCAGCAGCTTTACCTCCGGGACAGGGAGTGGCTACACCTTC. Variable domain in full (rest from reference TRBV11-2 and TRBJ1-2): EAGVAQSPRYKIIEKRQSVAFWCNPISGHATLYWYQQILGQGPKLLIQFQNNGVVDDSQLPKDRFSAERLKGVDSTLKIQPAKLEDSAVYLCASSFTSGTGSGYTFGSGTRLTVV.

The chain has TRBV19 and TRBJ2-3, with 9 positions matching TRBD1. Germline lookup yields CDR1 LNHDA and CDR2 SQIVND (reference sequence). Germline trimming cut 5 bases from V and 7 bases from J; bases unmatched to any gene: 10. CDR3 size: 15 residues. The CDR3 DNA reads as TGTGCCAGTAGTTTCTTGGGACAGGGAGGAAATACGCAGTATTTT. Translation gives CASSFLGQGGNTQYF. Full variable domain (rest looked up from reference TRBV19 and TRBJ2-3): DGGITQSPKYLFRKEGQNVTLSCEQNLNHDAMYWYRQDPGQGLRLIYYSQIVNDFQKGDIAEGYSVSREKKESFPLTVTSAQKNPTAFYLCASSFLGQGGNTQYFGPGTRLTVL.

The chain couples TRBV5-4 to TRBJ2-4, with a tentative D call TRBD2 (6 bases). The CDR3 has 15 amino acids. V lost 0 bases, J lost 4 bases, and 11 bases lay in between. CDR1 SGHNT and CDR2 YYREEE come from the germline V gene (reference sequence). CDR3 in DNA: TGTGCCAGCAGCTTGGGGGGGGACTTGAAAAACATTCAGTACTTC. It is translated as CASSLGGDLKNIQYF.

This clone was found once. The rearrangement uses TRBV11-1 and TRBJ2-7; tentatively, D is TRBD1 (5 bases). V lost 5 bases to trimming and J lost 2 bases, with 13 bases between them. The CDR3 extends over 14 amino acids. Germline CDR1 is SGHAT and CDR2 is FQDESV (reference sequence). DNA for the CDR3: TGTGCCAGCAGCCGCATTGACAGAACCTACGAGCAGTACTTC. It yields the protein CASSRIDRTYEQYF.

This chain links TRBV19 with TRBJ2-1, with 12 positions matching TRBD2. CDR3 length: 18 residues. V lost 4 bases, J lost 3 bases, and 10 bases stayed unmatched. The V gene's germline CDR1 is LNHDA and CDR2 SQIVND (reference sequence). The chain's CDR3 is CASSSGLAGFALYNEQFF. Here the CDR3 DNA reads TGTGCCAGTAGTAGTGGACTAGCGGGGTTTGCCCTCTACAATGAGCAGTTCTTC.

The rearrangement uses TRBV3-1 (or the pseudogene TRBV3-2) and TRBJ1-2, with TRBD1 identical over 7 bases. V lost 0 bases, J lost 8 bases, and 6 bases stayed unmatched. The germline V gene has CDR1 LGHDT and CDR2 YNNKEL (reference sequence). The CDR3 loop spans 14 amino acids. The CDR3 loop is CASSQENRGGGYTF. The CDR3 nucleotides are TGTGCCAGCAGCCAAGAAAACAGGGGAGGCGGCTACACCTTC.

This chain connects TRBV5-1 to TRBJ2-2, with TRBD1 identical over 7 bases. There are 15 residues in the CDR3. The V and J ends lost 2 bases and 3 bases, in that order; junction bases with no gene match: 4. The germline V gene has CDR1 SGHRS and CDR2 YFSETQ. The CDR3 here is CASSLGTEYTGELFF. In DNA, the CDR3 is TGCGCCAGCAGCTTAGGGACAGAGTACACCGGGGAGCTGTTTTTT.